This T cell receptor (beta chain) was sequenced in a study of graft-versus-host responses after intestinal transplantation. About the research overall: Uniformly, recipients were administered anti-thymocyte globulin induction with subsequent tacrolimus and steroids for 3 to 4 years.

This clone was seen only once. What it recognizes is unknown. Unmatched junction bases numbered 3, after V lost 5 bases and J lost 6 bases. Germline V gives CDR1 SEHNR, CDR2 FQNEAQ (reference sequence). The CDR3 is made up of 14 amino acids. Notes on the study in general: Among recipient marrow samples, GvH clones were found; some appeared first in ileum or blood. Peak circulating GvH clone levels were associated with early post-transplant HvG declines.

Generated by immunoSEQ multiplex PCR, the TCRdb table keeps only in-frame clones and is missing some. The data contain approximately 85,000 clones, approximately 92% of them singletons. This clonotype was obtained from a human donor who was the organ donor for an intestinal transplant. This chain joins TRBV7-9 and TRBJ2-3, with 12 bases matching TRBD2. The sample consisted of unstimulated CD8+ T cells sorted from spleen or lymph node cells, taken before transplant. The CDR3 loop reads CASSPSGRVDTQYF. The CDR3 region has the DNA TGTGCCAGCAGCCCTAGCGGGAGGGTCGATACGCAGTATTTT.